The 20 T cell receptor beta chains in this list originate from one sample, sequenced in a study of CD8 T cells in Susac syndrome. Reverse transcription of roughly 0.5 to 1 ug RNA was carried out with random hexamers. TCRdb re-called the immunoSEQ multiplex PCR reads through MiXCR, storing one row per CDR3 protein. The sample has 120,000 or so distinct CDR3 sequences; approximately 93% are singletons. The sequenced sample was CD4+ T cells from PBMCs. These receptors all come from a human donor with multiple sclerosis.

V is TRBV7-9 and J is TRBJ2-6; D ambiguous. Trimming removed 3 bases at V and 4 bases at J, with 4 bases between. The CDR3 has 13 amino acids. Germline V CDR1 and CDR2: SEHNR, FQNEAQ (reference sequence). CDR3 region: CASSFVGANVLTF. The CDR3, as DNA: TGTGCCAGCAGCTTCGTAGGGGCCAACGTCCTGACTTTC.

The CDR3 spells CASSLVGQGDEKLFF. The CDR3 DNA reads as TGTGCCAGCAGCTTGGTTGGCCAGGGAGATGAAAAACTGTTTTTT. V gene TRBV5-6 combines with J gene TRBJ1-4, with a weak D call TRBD1 (5 bases). This CDR3 region has 15 residues. Germline assignment: CDR1 SGHDT and CDR2 YYEEEE. V was shortened by 0 bases and J by 6 bases, with 12 bases between the two germline ends.

The rearrangement joins TRBV27 to TRBJ2-4, with D unresolved. Germline V gives CDR1 MNHEY, CDR2 SMNVEV (reference sequence). V dropped 5 bases and J dropped 0 bases, with 11 bases sitting between them. The CDR3 has 15 amino acids. The CDR3 nucleotides are TGTGCCAGCAGTCCAGCACGACTAGCCAAAAACATTCAGTACTTC. Its translation: CASSPARLAKNIQYF.

This chain joins TRBV6-5 and TRBJ1-1; no clear D. Trimming shortened V by 7 bases and J by 4 bases, and 10 bases separated the two germline ends. Germline CDR1 reads MNHEY; CDR2 reads SVGAGI. The CDR3 has 12 residues. The CDR3 loop is CASTGRFTEAFF. The CDR3 DNA reads as TGTGCCAGCACTGGGAGGTTCACTGAAGCTTTCTTT.

This chain uses TRBV4-1 with TRBJ2-3, with D possibly being TRBD1 or TRBD2 (5 bases each). Germline lookup yields CDR1 MGHRA and CDR2 YSYEKL. Trimming shortened V by 3 bases and J by 2 bases, and 12 bases separated the two germline ends. This CDR3 is 15 amino acids long. The CDR3 region is CASSQQQGATDTQYF. The CDR3 coding sequence is TGCGCCAGCAGCCAGCAGCAGGGAGCCACAGATACGCAGTATTTT.

The V call is TRBV30, the J call TRBJ2-7; no definite D call. CDR1 and CDR2 (germline): GTSNPN, SVGIG (reference sequence). The ends were cut back, 4 bases at V and 7 bases at J, with 11 bases in the middle. This CDR3 has 11 amino acids. The CDR3: CAWKRFLEQYF. The CDR3 region has the DNA TGTGCCTGGAAGAGGTTTTTGGAGCAGTACTTC.

The chain has TRBV29-1 and TRBJ1-2; D remains unclear. The V and J ends lost 1 base and 8 bases respectively, with 14 bases between them. Per germline, CDR1 SQVTM and CDR2 ANQGSEA. CDR3 length equals 13 residues. CDR3 DNA: TGCAGCGTTGAAGGGGTAGGAGCTACGGGCTACACCTTC. It codes for CSVEGVGATGYTF.

This chain links TRBV7-3 with TRBJ2-3; D is perhaps TRBD1 (7 bases). Per germline, CDR1 SGHTA and CDR2 FQGTGA. The CDR3 contains 16 residues. Deletions cut 4 bases from V and 2 bases from J, with 16 bases between. The CDR3 bases are TGTGCCAGCAGCTCCGGAGGGGGCCGCTCCACAGATACGCAGTATTTT. Protein product: CASSSGGGRSTDTQYF. Variable domain in full (rest from reference TRBV7-3 and TRBJ2-3): GAGVSQTPSNKVTEKGKYVELRCDPISGHTALYWYRQSLGQGPEFLIYFQGTGAADDSGLPNDRFFAVRPEGSVSTLKIQRTERGDSAVYLCASSSGGGRSTDTQYFGPGTRLTVL.

The chain uses TRBV28 and TRBJ2-7; TRBD1 aligns across 7 bases. With 3 bases clipped from V and 3 bases from J, the junction kept 5 bases outside the gene matches. Looked up from germline, CDR1 is MDHEN and CDR2 is SYDVKM. The CDR3 consists of 14 residues. CDR3: CASSFDRVGYEQYF. The CDR3, as DNA: TGTGCCAGCAGTTTTGACAGGGTAGGCTACGAGCAGTACTTC. The whole variable domain, filled in from reference TRBV28 and TRBJ2-7, reads DVKVTQSSRYLVKRTGEKVFLECVQDMDHENMFWYRQDPGLGLRLIYFSYDVKMKEKGDIPEGYSVSREKKERFSLILESASTNQTSMYLCASSFDRVGYEQYFGPGTRLTVT.

This clonotype has only one observation. This chain joins TRBV28 and TRBJ2-7; 13 nucleotides align to TRBD2. This CDR3 spans 17 amino acids. The trim removed 5 bases at V and 2 bases at J, leaving 9 bases unmatched. The V gene's germline CDR1 is MDHEN and CDR2 SYDVKM. CDR3 nucleotides: TGTGCCAGCAGTCCGTTATTAACTAGCGGGGGGGCCTACGAGCAGTACTTC. It is translated as CASSPLLTSGGAYEQYF. Complete variable domain (other parts from reference TRBV28 and TRBJ2-7): DVKVTQSSRYLVKRTGEKVFLECVQDMDHENMFWYRQDPGLGLRLIYFSYDVKMKEKGDIPEGYSVSREKKERFSLILESASTNQTSMYLCASSPLLTSGGAYEQYFGPGTRLTVT.

The CDR3 DNA reads as TGCAGTGCTAGGCTGACAGGGAGGAACACTGAAGCTTTCTTT. It specifies CSARLTGRNTEAFF. The rearrangement uses TRBV20-1 and TRBJ1-1, with TRBD1 matching over 7 bases. CDR1 and CDR2 (germline): DFQATT, SNEGSKA (reference sequence). Trimming at V came to 3 bases and at J to 1 base, leaving 5 bases not matched to a gene. CDR3 length equals 14 residues.

This chain uses TRBV7-8 with TRBJ2-5; D may be TRBD1 (6 bases). The CDR3 extends over 13 amino acids. V was clipped by 0 bases and J by 11 bases, with 13 bases between them. Germline V CDR1 and CDR2: SGHVS, FQNEAQ. This chain's CDR3 is CASSLAELQGQYF. DNA of the CDR3: TGTGCCAGCAGCTTAGCGGAGCTCCAGGGGCAGTACTTC.

The chain is built from TRBV29-1 and TRBJ1-2; D unresolved. This CDR3 is 13 amino acids long. Trimming removed 7 bases at V and 3 bases at J, with 15 bases between. The germline V gene encodes CDR1 SQVTM and CDR2 ANQGSEA. This CDR3 is CSARTWGDYGYTF. CDR3 nucleotide sequence: TGCAGCGCCCGAACGTGGGGAGACTATGGCTACACCTTC.

The CDR3 is CASSLGISDGEKLFF. As DNA, the CDR3 is TGTGCCAGCAGCTTAGGGATATCGGACGGTGAAAAACTGTTTTTT. The chain combines TRBV7-2 with TRBJ1-4; D not certain. V was trimmed by 1 base and J by 7 bases, leaving 13 bases between them. CDR3 length equals 15 residues. The germline V gene encodes CDR1 SGHTA and CDR2 FQGNSA. The variable domain in full, with the rest retrieved from reference TRBV7-2 and TRBJ1-4, is GAGVSQSPSNKVTEKGKDVELRCDPISGHTALYWYRQSLGQGLEFLIYFQGNSAPDKSGLPSDRFSAERTGGSVSTLTIQRTQQEDSAVYLCASSLGISDGEKLFFGSGTQLSVL.

The rearrangement links TRBV5-6 to TRBJ2-3; D unresolved. Trimming left V 5 bases short and J 4 bases short, with 8 bases between. This CDR3 has 12 residues. Germline lookup yields CDR1 SGHDT and CDR2 YYEEEE. The DNA of the CDR3 is TGTGCCAGCAGTTCGCCCCCAGATACGCAGTATTTT. Residues: CASSSPPDTQYF.

The V call is TRBV3-1, the J call TRBJ2-7; the D is unclear. Per germline, CDR1 LGHDT and CDR2 YNNKEL (reference sequence). V lost 1 base and J lost 6, with 16 bases in between. This CDR3 contains 15 residues. The CDR3 DNA reads as TGTGCCAGCAGCCAAGTTGGAAGCGCCGGTATCGAGCAGTACTTC. It is translated as CASSQVGSAGIEQYF.

The chain combines TRBV28 with TRBJ2-7; TRBD1 aligns across 9 bases. J gave up 4 bases and V 7 bases, and 11 bases lay outside the gene matches. This CDR3 has 15 residues. Germline CDR1 MDHEN, CDR2 SYDVKM. The CDR3 is CASTSRWDREYEQYF. CDR3 nucleotides: TGTGCCAGCACTTCAAGGTGGGACAGGGAGTACGAGCAGTACTTC.

The chain employs TRBV11-2 and TRBJ2-6; D gene uncertain. V lost 2 bases and J 3 bases, leaving 8 bases between the germline ends. The CDR3 sequence is 15 residues long. Germline CDR1 and CDR2: SGHAT and FQNNGV. The CDR3 coding sequence is TGTGCCAGCAGCTTAAGTAGGGTTGGGGCCAACGTCCTGACTTTC. Protein product: CASSLSRVGANVLTF.

The rearrangement uses TRBV29-1 and TRBJ1-1; D is undetermined. The length of the CDR3 is 13 residues. The germline CDR1 and CDR2 sequences are SQVTM and ANQGSEA. Trimming left V 6 bases short and J 1 base short, with 12 bases between. CDR3 region: CSVAGQANTEAFF. In DNA, the CDR3 is TGCAGCGTGGCGGGTCAGGCGAACACTGAAGCTTTCTTT.

V and J are TRBV3-1 and TRBJ1-5; no reliable D call. Germline CDR1 is LGHDT and CDR2 is YNNKEL (reference sequence). The germline V and J ends were trimmed by 3 bases and 5 bases, with 11 bases remaining between them. This CDR3 has 14 residues. The CDR3 region has the DNA TGTGCCAGCAGCCAGCGAGGGAATGATCAGCCCCAGCATTTT. Translating gives CASSQRGNDQPQHF.